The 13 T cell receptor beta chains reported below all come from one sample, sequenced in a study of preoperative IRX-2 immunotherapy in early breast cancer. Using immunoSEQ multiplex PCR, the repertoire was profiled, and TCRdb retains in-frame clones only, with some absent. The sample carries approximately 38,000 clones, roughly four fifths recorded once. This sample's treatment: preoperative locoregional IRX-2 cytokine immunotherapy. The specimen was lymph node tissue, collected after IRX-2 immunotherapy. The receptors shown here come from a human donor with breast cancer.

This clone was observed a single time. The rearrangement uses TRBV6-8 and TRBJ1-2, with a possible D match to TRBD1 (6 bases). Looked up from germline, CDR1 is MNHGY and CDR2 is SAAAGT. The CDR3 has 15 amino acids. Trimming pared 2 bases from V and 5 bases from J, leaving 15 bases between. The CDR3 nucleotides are TGTGCCAGCAGTTACGGTCGCAGGGGCCGGTATGGCTACACCTTC. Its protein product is CASSYGRRGRYGYTF.

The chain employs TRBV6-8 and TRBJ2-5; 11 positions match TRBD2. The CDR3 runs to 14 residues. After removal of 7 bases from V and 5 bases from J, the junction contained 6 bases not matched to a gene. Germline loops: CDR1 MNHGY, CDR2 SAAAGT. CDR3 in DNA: TGTGCCAGCAAGACTAGCGGGGCGGTCGAGACCCAGTACTTC. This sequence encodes CASKTSGAVETQYF.

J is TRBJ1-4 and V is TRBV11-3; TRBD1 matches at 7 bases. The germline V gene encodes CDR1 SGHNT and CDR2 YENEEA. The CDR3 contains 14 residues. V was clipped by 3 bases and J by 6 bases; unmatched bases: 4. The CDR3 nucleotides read TGTGCCAGCAGCTTTAAGGGGGCCGATGAAAAACTGTTTTTT. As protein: CASSFKGADEKLFF.

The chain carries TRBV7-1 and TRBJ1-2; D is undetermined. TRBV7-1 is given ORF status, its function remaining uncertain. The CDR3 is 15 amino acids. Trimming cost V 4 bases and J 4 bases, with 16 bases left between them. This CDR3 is CASSLVDLTSYGYTF. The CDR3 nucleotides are TGTGCCAGCAGCTTAGTAGACCTGACGAGCTATGGCTACACCTTC.

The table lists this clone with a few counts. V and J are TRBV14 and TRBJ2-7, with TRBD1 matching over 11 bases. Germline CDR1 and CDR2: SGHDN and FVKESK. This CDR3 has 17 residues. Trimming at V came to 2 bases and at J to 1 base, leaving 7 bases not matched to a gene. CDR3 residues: CASSQRAGTGGSYEQYF. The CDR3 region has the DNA TGTGCCAGCAGCCAAAGGGCCGGGACAGGGGGATCCTACGAGCAGTACTTC.

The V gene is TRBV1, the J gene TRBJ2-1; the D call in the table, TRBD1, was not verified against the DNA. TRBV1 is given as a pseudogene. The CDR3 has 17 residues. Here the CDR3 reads CASSQGRFAGPYNEQFF. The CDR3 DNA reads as TGCGCCAGCAGCCAAGGCAGGTTCGCTGGGCCCTACAATGAGCAGTTCTTC.

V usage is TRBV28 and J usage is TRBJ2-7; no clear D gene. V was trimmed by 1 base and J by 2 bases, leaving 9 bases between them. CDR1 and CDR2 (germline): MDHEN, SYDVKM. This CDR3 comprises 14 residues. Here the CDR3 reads CASSLSAATYEQYF. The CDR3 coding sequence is TGTGCCAGCAGTTTATCGGCAGCGACCTACGAGCAGTACTTC.

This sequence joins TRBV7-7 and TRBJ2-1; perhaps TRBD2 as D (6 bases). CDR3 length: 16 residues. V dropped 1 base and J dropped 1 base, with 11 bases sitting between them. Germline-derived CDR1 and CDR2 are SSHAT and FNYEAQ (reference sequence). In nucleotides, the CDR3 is TGTGCCAGCAGCTTAGTTGGGGGGAAATCCTACAATGAGCAGTTCTTC. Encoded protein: CASSLVGGKSYNEQFF.

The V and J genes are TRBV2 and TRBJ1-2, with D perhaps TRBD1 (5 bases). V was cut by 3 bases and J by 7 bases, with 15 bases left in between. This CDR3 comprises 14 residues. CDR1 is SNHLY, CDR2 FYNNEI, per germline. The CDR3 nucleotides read TGTGCCAGCAGTGAGGCCAGGGTCGATCGTGGCTACACCTTC. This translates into CASSEARVDRGYTF.

The CDR3 is CASRPTGDRNQPQHF. The DNA for the CDR3 is TGTGCCAGCAGACCCACAGGGGACCGAAATCAGCCCCAGCATTTT. The chain has TRBV6-8 and TRBJ1-5; 7 bases fit TRBD1. This CDR3 is built from 15 residues. The V gene's germline CDR1 is MNHGY and CDR2 SAAAGT. V dropped 6 bases and J dropped 4; count of bases not matched to a gene: 9.

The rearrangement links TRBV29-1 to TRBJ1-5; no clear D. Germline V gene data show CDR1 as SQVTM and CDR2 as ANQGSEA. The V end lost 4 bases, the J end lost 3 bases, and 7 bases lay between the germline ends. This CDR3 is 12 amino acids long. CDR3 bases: TGCAGCGTTGCGGACCTCAATCAGCCCCAGCATTTT. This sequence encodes CSVADLNQPQHF.

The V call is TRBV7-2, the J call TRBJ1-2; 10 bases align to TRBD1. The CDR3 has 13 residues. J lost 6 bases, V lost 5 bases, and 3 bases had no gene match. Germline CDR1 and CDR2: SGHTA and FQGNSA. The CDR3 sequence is CASSLGQGDGYTF. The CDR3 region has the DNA TGTGCCAGCAGCCTAGGACAGGGGGATGGCTACACCTTC.

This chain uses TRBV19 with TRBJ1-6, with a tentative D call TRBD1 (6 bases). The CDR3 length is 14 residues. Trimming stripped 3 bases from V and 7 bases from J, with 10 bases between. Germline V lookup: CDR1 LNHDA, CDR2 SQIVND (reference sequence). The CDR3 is CASSIRDRNSPLHF. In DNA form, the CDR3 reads TGTGCCAGTAGTATTCGAGACAGGAATTCACCCCTCCACTTT.